This note documents a single TCR beta chain sequence. This entry comes from a study of blood T cell repertoires in COVID-19. Study information: The cDNA or gDNA used as material had been derived from T cells, B-cell-depleted T cells, or PBMCs.

In the original analysis: The assay estimated nucleated cells by amplifying reference gene primers. Here immunoSEQ multiplex PCR was the method, and the copy in TCRdb shows in-frame clones only, minus some. The V and J calls and clone size were taken over from that table, and D and trimming were inferred from the DNA. The data show tens of thousands of clones, around 80% seen once. The length of the CDR3 is 14 residues. With V trimmed by 5 bases and J by 3 bases, 3 bases remained unmatched. CDR1 and CDR2 (germline): SGHDN, FVKESK. J is TRBJ1-3 and V is TRBV14; 8 nucleotides match TRBD1. This clonotype was sampled from a man between 50 and 59 years old with active or convalescent COVID-19. Source material: peripheral blood. The DNA of the CDR3 is TGTGCCAGCAGCAGTGGGACAGGTGGAAACACCATATATTTT. Its protein is CASSSGTGGNTIYF.